The T cell receptor (beta chain) described here comes from a study of T-cell reconstitution after alpha-beta-depleted transplantation in children listed by TCRdb under 2016. Some background on the complete study: The study quantitatively tracked T-cell immune reconstitution after TCRalphabeta/CD19-depleted allogeneic hematopoietic cell transplantation in children using TCR repertoire profiling.

The method behind the library was PCR. Sequencing used an Illumina HiSeq 2500. To normalize quantification of the TCRbeta repertoire, the TCR libraries were built with molecular barcoding that relied on unique molecular identifiers. The public sequencing data were trimmed at Q25 with fastp and processed into clonotypes with MiXCR by TCRdb, which kept only in-frame beta chains. Every distinct CDR3 protein forms one entry, paired with its most common genes and DNA. The sample table contains 200,000 to 250,000 distinct CDR3 sequences; only one count was recorded for 9.5% to 15% of them. The ten largest clonotypes hold roughly 2.6% of the sample. According to the germline V gene, CDR1 reads MNHEY and CDR2 reads SVGAGI. V is trimmed back by 2 bases and J by 3 bases, and the junction contains 2 bases that no gene match accounts for. From cysteine to phenylalanine, the CDR3 is 15 amino acids long. The only DNA kept is the CDR3, 45 bases in frame from the first base.

The table lists this clonotype with many counts. Its antigen is unknown. No per-base quality is available; no much larger clone lies one base away. The rearranged segments are TRBV6-5 and TRBJ1-4, and 8 junctional nucleotides match TRBD1. The sequencing used PBMCs from the stem cell graft donor, collected from the stem cell graft. The source of this sequence is a human donor who donated a stem cell graft to a child with acute lymphoblastic leukemia. Read as DNA, the sequence is TGTGCCAGCAGTTACACGGGACAGGCTAATGAAAAACTGTTTTTT. Its coded protein is CASSYTGQANEKLFF.